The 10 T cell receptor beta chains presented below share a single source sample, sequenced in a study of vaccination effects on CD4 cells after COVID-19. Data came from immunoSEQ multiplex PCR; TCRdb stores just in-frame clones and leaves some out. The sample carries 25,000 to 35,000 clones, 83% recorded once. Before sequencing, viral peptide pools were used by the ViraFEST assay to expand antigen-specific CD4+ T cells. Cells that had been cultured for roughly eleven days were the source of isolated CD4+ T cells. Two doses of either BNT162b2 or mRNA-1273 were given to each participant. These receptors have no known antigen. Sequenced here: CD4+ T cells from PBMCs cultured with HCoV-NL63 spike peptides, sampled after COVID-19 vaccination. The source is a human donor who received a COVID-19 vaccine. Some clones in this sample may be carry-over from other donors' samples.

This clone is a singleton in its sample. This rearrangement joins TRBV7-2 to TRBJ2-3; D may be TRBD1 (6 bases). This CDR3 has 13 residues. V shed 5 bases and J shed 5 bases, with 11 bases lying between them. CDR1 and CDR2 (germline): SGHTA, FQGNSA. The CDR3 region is CASSTGLLDTQYF. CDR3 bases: TGTGCCAGCAGCACAGGGCTGTTAGATACGCAGTATTTT.

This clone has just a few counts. CDR3 nucleotides: TGTGCCAGCCGGTTTCAGGGGTTTGTCGCAGATACGCAGTATTTT. This translates into CASRFQGFVADTQYF. This sequence joins TRBV2 and TRBJ2-3, with D maybe TRBD1 (6 bases). Trimming left V 8 bases short and J 4 bases short, with 19 bases between. The CDR3 sequence is 15 residues long. CDR1 and CDR2 from the germline V gene are SNHLY and FYNNEI.

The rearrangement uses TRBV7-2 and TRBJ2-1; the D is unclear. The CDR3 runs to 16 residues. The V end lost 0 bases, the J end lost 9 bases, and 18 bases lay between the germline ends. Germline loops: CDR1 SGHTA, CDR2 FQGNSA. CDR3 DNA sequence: TGTGCCAGCAGCTTAGCGGTGCCGTTGGGGATGGGTGAGCAGTTCTTC. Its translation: CASSLAVPLGMGEQFF.

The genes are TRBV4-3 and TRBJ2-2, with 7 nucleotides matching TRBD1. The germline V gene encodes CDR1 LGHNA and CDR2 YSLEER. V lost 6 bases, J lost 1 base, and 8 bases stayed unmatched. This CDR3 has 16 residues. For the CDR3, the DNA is TGCGCCAGCAGGCCCCAGCGGACAGGGAACACCGGGGAGCTGTTTTTT. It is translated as CASRPQRTGNTGELFF.

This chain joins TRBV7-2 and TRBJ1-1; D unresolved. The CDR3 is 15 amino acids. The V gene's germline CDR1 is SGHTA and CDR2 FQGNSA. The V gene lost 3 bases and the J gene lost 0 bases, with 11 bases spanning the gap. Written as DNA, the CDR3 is TGTGCCAGCAGCTTTTTGTCCATAATGAACACTGAAGCTTTCTTT. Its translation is CASSFLSIMNTEAFF.

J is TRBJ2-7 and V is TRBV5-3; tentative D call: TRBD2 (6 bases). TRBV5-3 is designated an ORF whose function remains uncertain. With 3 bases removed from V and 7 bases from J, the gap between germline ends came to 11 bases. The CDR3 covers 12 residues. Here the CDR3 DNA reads TGTGCCAGAAGCTACCTCGGGGGTGAGCAGTACGTC. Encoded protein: CARSYLGGEQYV.

The CDR3 protein is CASSSSGGLEQFF. The CDR3 coding sequence is TGTGCCAGCAGTTCTAGCGGGGGTTTGGAGCAGTTCTTC. This rearrangement joins TRBV6-6 to TRBJ2-1; TRBD2 aligns across 10 bases. Germline trimming cut 4 bases from V and 10 bases from J; bases unmatched to any gene: 4. From germline, CDR1 is MNHNY and CDR2 SVGAGI (reference sequence). The length of the CDR3 is 13 residues.

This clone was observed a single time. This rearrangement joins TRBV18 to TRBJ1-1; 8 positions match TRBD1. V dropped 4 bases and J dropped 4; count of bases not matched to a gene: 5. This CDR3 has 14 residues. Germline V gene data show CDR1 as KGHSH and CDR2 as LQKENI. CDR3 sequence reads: CASSHGQGGTEAFF. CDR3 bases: TGTGCCAGCTCACACGGACAGGGCGGCACTGAAGCTTTCTTT.

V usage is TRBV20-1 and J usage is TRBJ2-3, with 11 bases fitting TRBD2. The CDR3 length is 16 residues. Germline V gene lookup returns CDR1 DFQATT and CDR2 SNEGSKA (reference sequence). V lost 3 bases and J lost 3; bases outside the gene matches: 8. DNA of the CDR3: TGCAGTGCTAGTTTTGGGGCTAGCGGGGGGACAGATACGCAGTATTTT. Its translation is CSASFGASGGTDTQYF.

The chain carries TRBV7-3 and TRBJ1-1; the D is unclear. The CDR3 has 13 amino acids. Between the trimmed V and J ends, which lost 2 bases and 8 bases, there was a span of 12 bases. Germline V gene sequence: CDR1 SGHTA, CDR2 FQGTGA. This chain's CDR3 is CASSLFGPAEAFF. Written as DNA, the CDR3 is TGTGCCAGCAGCTTATTTGGTCCCGCCGAAGCTTTCTTT. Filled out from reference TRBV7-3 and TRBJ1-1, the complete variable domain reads GAGVSQTPSNKVTEKGKYVELRCDPISGHTALYWYRQSLGQGPEFLIYFQGTGAADDSGLPNDRFFAVRPEGSVSTLKIQRTERGDSAVYLCASSLFGPAEAFFGQGTRLTVV.